The rows below give T cell receptor beta chains drawn from one sample of a study of blood T cell repertoires in COVID-19. Sequenced by immunoSEQ multiplex PCR; TCRdb stores in-frame clones only, minus some. The sample comprises about 78,000 clones, more than 75% of which are singletons, and approximately 1.9% rests with the top ten. The sequencing sample was made of peripheral blood. Receptors were obtained from an older woman with acute or convalescent COVID-19. CDR3s include the opening cysteine and the closing phenylalanine or tryptophan. A D gene is named only where the DNA matches it firmly. Clone size is shown for a subset of rows, as once, few, many or a class of expanded clone.

V gene: TRBV5-1; J gene: TRBJ2-5; CDR3 length: 15; clone size: NA; D gene: NA; CDR3 protein: CASSLGLSHQETQYF; CDR3 DNA: TGCGCCAGCAGCTTAGGACTTTCCCACCAAGAGACCCAGTACTTC
V gene: TRBV4-3; J gene: TRBJ2-7; CDR3 length: 14; clone size: once; D gene: NA; CDR3 protein: CASSRVLAGDEQYF; CDR3 DNA: TGCGCCAGCAGCAGGGTACTAGCAGGTGACGAGCAGTACTTC
V gene: TRBV10-2; J gene: TRBJ2-7; CDR3 length: 15; clone size: NA; D gene: TRBD2; CDR3 protein: CASSLTSGGIYEQYF; CDR3 DNA: TGCGCCAGCAGCCTTACTAGCGGGGGGATCTACGAGCAGTACTTC
V gene: TRBV11-3; J gene: TRBJ2-1; CDR3 length: 16; clone size: NA; D gene: TRBD2; CDR3 protein: CASSLDFGAGVHEQFF; CDR3 DNA: TGTGCCAGCAGCTTAGATTTTGGAGCGGGAGTCCATGAGCAGTTCTTC
V gene: TRBV7-2; J gene: TRBJ1-4; CDR3 length: 15; clone size: NA; D gene: NA; CDR3 protein: CASSPYGIVGEKLFF; CDR3 DNA: TGTGCCAGCAGCCCGTACGGGATCGTGGGGGAAAAACTGTTTTTT
V gene: TRBV19; J gene: TRBJ2-7; CDR3 length: 12; clone size: NA; D gene: NA; CDR3 protein: CASSIAGYEQYF; CDR3 DNA: TGTGCCAGTAGTATAGCAGGCTACGAGCAGTACTTC
V gene: TRBV7-6; J gene: TRBJ2-1; CDR3 length: 13; clone size: NA; D gene: NA; CDR3 protein: CASRLSSYNEQFF; CDR3 DNA: TGTGCCAGCAGGCTAAGCTCCTACAATGAGCAGTTCTTC
V gene: TRBV27; J gene: TRBJ2-1; CDR3 length: 15; clone size: NA; D gene: TRBD2; CDR3 protein: CASSPTSGGAGEQFF; CDR3 DNA: TGTGCCAGCAGTCCCACTAGCGGGGGGGCGGGTGAGCAGTTCTTC
V gene: TRBV27; J gene: TRBJ2-7; CDR3 length: 13; clone size: NA; D gene: NA; CDR3 protein: CASSRGFPYEQYF; CDR3 DNA: TGTGCCAGCAGCCGGGGGTTCCCCTACGAGCAGTACTTC
V gene: TRBV2; J gene: TRBJ1-2; CDR3 length: 14; clone size: NA; D gene: TRBD1; CDR3 protein: CASSRQGATYGYTF; CDR3 DNA: TGTGCCAGCAGCCGACAGGGGGCAACCTATGGCTACACCTTC
V gene: TRBV5-1; J gene: TRBJ2-7; CDR3 length: 15; clone size: NA; D gene: TRBD2; CDR3 protein: CASSPGLADIYEQYF; CDR3 DNA: TGCGCCAGCAGCCCAGGACTAGCGGACATCTACGAGCAGTACTTC
V gene: TRBV5-6; J gene: TRBJ2-3; CDR3 length: 16; clone size: NA; D gene: TRBD2; CDR3 protein: CASSLARQRGVDTQYF; CDR3 DNA: TGTGCCAGCAGCTTGGCTAGGCAGCGGGGGGTAGATACGCAGTATTTT
V gene: TRBV11-1; J gene: TRBJ2-1; CDR3 length: 13; clone size: once; D gene: NA; CDR3 protein: CASSLALPNEQFF; CDR3 DNA: TGTGCCAGCAGCTTAGCCCTCCCCAATGAGCAGTTCTTC
V gene: TRBV27; J gene: TRBJ1-1; CDR3 length: 15; clone size: NA; D gene: NA; CDR3 protein: CASSFLGQQNTEAFF; CDR3 DNA: TGTGCCAGCAGTTTCCTAGGACAGCAGAACACTGAAGCTTTCTTT
V gene: TRBV2; J gene: TRBJ2-7; CDR3 length: 12; clone size: NA; D gene: NA; CDR3 protein: CASSAPFYEQYF; CDR3 DNA: TGTGCCAGCAGTGCCCCATTTTACGAGCAGTACTTC
V gene: TRBV9; J gene: TRBJ2-1; CDR3 length: 15; clone size: once; D gene: NA; CDR3 protein: CASSVQGSSYNEQFF; CDR3 DNA: TGTGCCAGCAGCGTTCAGGGGAGCTCCTACAATGAGCAGTTCTTC
V gene: TRBV19; J gene: TRBJ2-1; CDR3 length: 15; clone size: NA; D gene: TRBD1; CDR3 protein: CASSSRQGPFGEQFF; CDR3 DNA: TGTGCCAGTAGTTCCCGACAGGGCCCCTTCGGTGAGCAGTTCTTC
V gene: TRBV5-8; J gene: TRBJ2-3; CDR3 length: 15; clone size: NA; D gene: TRBD1; CDR3 protein: CASSLTGTGTDTQYF; CDR3 DNA: TGTGCCAGCAGCCTGACCGGGACAGGCACAGATACGCAGTATTTT
V gene: TRBV2; J gene: TRBJ2-3; CDR3 length: 15; clone size: NA; D gene: TRBD2; CDR3 protein: CASSGRAGGTDTQYF; CDR3 DNA: TGTGCCAGCAGTGGTCGAGCGGGAGGAACAGATACGCAGTATTTT
V gene: TRBV11-2; J gene: TRBJ1-1; CDR3 length: 14; clone size: NA; D gene: NA; CDR3 protein: CASSLGTADTEAFF; CDR3 DNA: TGTGCCAGCAGCTTAGGGACAGCGGACACTGAAGCTTTCTTT
V gene: TRBV4-2; J gene: TRBJ2-1; CDR3 length: 20; clone size: NA; D gene: TRBD2; CDR3 protein: CASSQDWLAGAGGSDNEQFF; CDR3 DNA: TGTGCCAGCAGCCAAGATTGGCTAGCGGGAGCAGGCGGTAGTGACAATGAGCAGTTCTTC
V gene: TRBV13; J gene: TRBJ1-1; CDR3 length: 12; clone size: NA; D gene: TRBD1; CDR3 protein: CASSMGQQEAFF; CDR3 DNA: TGTGCCAGCAGCATGGGACAGCAAGAAGCTTTCTTT
V gene: TRBV27; J gene: TRBJ2-7; CDR3 length: 14; clone size: NA; D gene: TRBD2; CDR3 protein: CASSSLAGGYEQYF; CDR3 DNA: TGTGCCAGCAGTTCACTAGCGGGAGGGTACGAGCAGTACTTC
V gene: TRBV19; J gene: TRBJ1-1; CDR3 length: 13; clone size: few; D gene: NA; CDR3 protein: CASSRTWETEAFF; CDR3 DNA: TGTGCCAGTAGTAGGACTTGGGAGACTGAAGCTTTCTTT
V gene: TRBV19; J gene: TRBJ2-1; CDR3 length: 20; clone size: NA; D gene: TRBD2; CDR3 protein: CASSPLYAGAQNGAYNEQFF; CDR3 DNA: TGTGCCAGTAGTCCATTATACGCGGGAGCCCAGAACGGGGCCTACAATGAGCAGTTCTTC
V gene: TRBV19; J gene: TRBJ1-4; CDR3 length: 14; clone size: NA; D gene: NA; CDR3 protein: CASTGGGANEKLFF; CDR3 DNA: TGTGCCAGTACCGGAGGAGGGGCTAATGAAAAACTGTTTTTT
V gene: TRBV10-3; J gene: TRBJ2-7; CDR3 length: 14; clone size: NA; D gene: TRBD2; CDR3 protein: CAISDGTKGHEQYF; CDR3 DNA: TGTGCCATCAGTGATGGGACTAAAGGCCACGAGCAGTACTTC
V gene: TRBV29-1; J gene: TRBJ1-1; CDR3 length: 13; clone size: NA; D gene: NA; CDR3 protein: CSVETGQNTEAFF; CDR3 DNA: TGCAGCGTTGAAACGGGACAGAACACTGAAGCTTTCTTT
V gene: TRBV5-6; J gene: TRBJ2-5; CDR3 length: 16; clone size: NA; D gene: TRBD1; CDR3 protein: CASSPGTSSTGETQYF; CDR3 DNA: TGTGCCAGCAGCCCAGGGACATCCTCGACAGGGGAGACCCAGTACTTC
V gene: TRBV24-1; J gene: TRBJ2-2; CDR3 length: 16; clone size: NA; D gene: NA; CDR3 protein: CATSDYGTLDTGELFF; CDR3 DNA: TGTGCCACCAGTGATTATGGGACACTGGACACCGGGGAGCTGTTTTTT